This TCR beta chain was sequenced in a study of Japanese encephalitis immunity and Zika vaccine responses. Turning to the study itself: ZIKV structural peptide pools, conserved or non-conserved, or JEV or YFV peptides were used. Findings and caveats of the study: In JEV-pre-vaccinated donors, repertoire richness of conserved-ZIKV-epitope-responsive CD4 T cells significantly decreased after ZPIV. Donors pre-vaccinated with JEV, versus YFV, showed higher repertoire similarity across samples.

Trimming removed 5 bases from V and 1 base from J, with 12 bases in between. This CDR3 has 14 residues. Germline lookup yields CDR1 SGHKS and CDR2 YYEKEE (reference sequence). Judged by abundance, this clonotype is medium-sized. TCRdb passed the 5' RACE reads through MiXCR, listing each CDR3 protein once. The table shows 400 to 500 distinct CDR3 sequences, with roughly 7% occurring only once. CFSE-labeled PBMCs were cultured about 6 days with peptide pools, each at 0.75 to 1 ug/mL. Proliferating CD4 T cells were sorted unfixed as live CD56-CD19-CD16-CD3+CD4+ CFSE-low cells. The chain combines TRBV5-5 with TRBJ2-5; D could derive from TRBD1 or TRBD2 (5 bases each). The source is an adult man who received an inactivated Zika virus vaccine. The sequenced sample was antigen-activated CD4+ T cells from blood, cultured, obtained during a Zika inactivated vaccine study. The CDR3 reads CASSSGRLQETQYF. The CDR3 nucleotides are TGTGCCAGCAGTTCGGGACGTCTCCAAGAGACCCAGTACTTC.